A selection of T cell receptor beta chains follows, all from one sample in a study of glioma-infiltrating T cells after dendritic cell vaccination. Sequencing used immunoSEQ multiplex PCR; TCRdb keeps in-frame clones, though not all of them. The table includes 80,000 to 100,000 clones, 80% detected once. The sample here was blood, taken after dendritic cell vaccination. Every receptor here comes from a human donor with glioblastoma. The CDR3 runs from the conserved cysteine through the conserved F or W. Each record gives: CDR3 protein, CDR3 DNA, V gene, clone size, CDR3 length, J gene, D gene. D genes are given only for firm matches. The size entry is marked missing in some rows and otherwise reads once, few, many or a size class.

CASSLAQGDSPLHF TGTGCCAGCAGCTTGGCACAGGGGGATTCACCCCTCCACTTT TRBV5-5 - 14 TRBJ1-6 TRBD1
CASSPVIARYDGYTF TGCGCCAGCAGCCCAGTCATCGCTAGATATGATGGCTACACCTTC TRBV5-1 once 15 TRBJ1-2 -
CASSYDRLDGYTF TGTGCCAGCAGCTACGACAGACTAGATGGCTACACCTTC TRBV5-8 - 13 TRBJ1-2 -
CASNAGWNYEQYF TGTGCCAGCAACGCGGGGTGGAACTACGAGCAGTACTTC TRBV28 - 13 TRBJ2-7 -
CAISGGAIQPQHF TGTGCCATCAGTGGTGGGGCAATTCAGCCCCAGCATTTT TRBV10-3 - 13 TRBJ1-5 -
CASSGLAGELGELFF TGTGCCAGTAGCGGACTAGCGGGAGAACTCGGGGAGCTGTTTTTT TRBV19 - 15 TRBJ2-2 TRBD2
CATHFGGTDTQYF TGTGCCACCCACTTCGGAGGCACAGATACGCAGTATTTT TRBV10-3 - 13 TRBJ2-3 -
CASSLGTVSGYTF TGCGCCAGCAGCTTGGGGACAGTTAGCGGCTACACCTTC TRBV5-1 - 13 TRBJ1-2 -
CATPSRAGELFF TGTGCCACCCCCTCTCGAGCCGGGGAGCTGTTTTTT TRBV28 few 12 TRBJ2-2 -
CASRGVGANQPQHF TGCGCCAGCCGCGGTGTAGGGGCCAATCAGCCCCAGCATTTT TRBV5-1 - 14 TRBJ1-5 -
CAISRLGQVAGASYNEQFF TGTGCCATCAGCAGGCTGGGACAAGTAGCGGGGGCCTCCTACAATGAGCAGTTCTTC TRBV10-3 - 19 TRBJ2-1 TRBD2
CASSQDPDSLYGYTF TGCGCCAGCAGCCAAGACCCCGACAGCTTATATGGCTACACCTTC TRBV4-1 once 15 TRBJ1-2 -
CASSVVGGTEAFF TGTGCCAGCAGTGTAGTCGGAGGCACTGAAGCTTTCTTT TRBV25-1 - 13 TRBJ1-1 -
CASSLSGNQETQYF TGCGCCAGCAGCTTGTCGGGGAACCAAGAGACCCAGTACTTC TRBV5-1 - 14 TRBJ2-5 -
CSVVRQVLNTEAFF TGCAGCGTTGTGCGACAGGTATTGAACACTGAAGCTTTCTTT TRBV29-1 - 14 TRBJ1-1 -
CATSRDRRGRGTEAFF TGTGCCACCAGCAGAGATCGCAGGGGGCGGGGCACTGAAGCTTTCTTT TRBV15 - 16 TRBJ1-1 TRBD1